Presented here are 8 T cell receptor beta chains from one specimen sequenced in a study of OX40 agonist ivuxolimab in advanced cancers. Here immunoSEQ multiplex PCR was the method, and the copy in TCRdb shows in-frame clones only, minus some. In the table there are around 79,000 clones, more than 90% of which are singletons. This specimen consisted of CD4+ or CD8+ T cells sorted from blood, obtained in a trial of the OX40 agonist ivuxolimab. The receptors here all came from an adult with an advanced solid tumor such as melanoma, head and neck, liver or kidney cancer.

The genes are TRBV21-1 and TRBJ2-7; TRBD1 is the table's D call, not checked against the DNA. TRBV21-1 is a known pseudogene. This CDR3 has 15 residues. Written as DNA, the CDR3 is TGTGCCAGCAGCAAGGGGACAGGCCTGTGCTACGAGCAGTACTTC. Encoded protein: CASSKGTGLCYEQYF.

The rearrangement joins TRBV6-5 to TRBJ1-1, with D hard to call. V shed 5 bases and J shed 3 bases, with 16 bases lying between them. The CDR3 is 15 residues long. CDR1 is MNHEY and CDR2 is SVGAGI in the germline V gene. The CDR3 reads CASSGEWGWDTEAFF. CDR3 nucleotide sequence: TGTGCCAGCAGTGGGGAGTGGGGATGGGACACTGAAGCTTTCTTT.

V gene TRBV6-1 combines with J gene TRBJ1-5; 8 bases are shared with TRBD1. The germline V gene has CDR1 MNHNS and CDR2 SASEGT. The V gene end was trimmed by 4 bases and the J gene end by 3 bases; junction bases not matched to a gene: 8. CDR3 length equals 16 residues. The CDR3 nucleotides are TGTGCCAGCAGTGCAATACAGGGGGAAATCAATCAGCCCCAGCATTTT. It codes for CASSAIQGEINQPQHF.

This clone was recorded only once. The V call is TRBV10-3, the J call TRBJ1-2, with 9 bases identical to TRBD1. The germline CDR1 and CDR2 sequences are ENHRY and SYGVKD. V trimming: 9 bases; J trimming: 8 bases; junction bases outside the gene matches: 16. The CDR3 totals 15 residues. CDR3 coding DNA: TGTGCCATTCACCAGGGACAGGGACGGGGCCGGGGCTACACCTTC. It is translated as CAIHQGQGRGRGYTF.

The chain carries TRBV19 and TRBJ2-5, with TRBD1 identical over 9 bases. CDR3 length equals 18 residues. V shed 6 bases, J shed 0 bases, and the junction held 14 bases outside the gene matches. Germline-derived CDR1 and CDR2 are LNHDA and SQIVND (reference sequence). Here the CDR3 DNA reads TGTGCCAGTAGCCCCGGCCCCGACAGGGGGTGGTACCAAGAGACCCAGTACTTC. This encodes CASSPGPDRGWYQETQYF.

V and J are TRBV5-1 and TRBJ2-7, with 8 bases lining up with TRBD1. This CDR3 is built from 12 residues. Germline V gene sequence: CDR1 SGHRS, CDR2 YFSETQ. Losses at the gene ends were 4 bases for V and 5 bases for J; bases not matched to a gene: 2. CDR3 in DNA: TGCGCCAGCAGCGGGGGACAGGACGAGCAGTACTTC. It encodes CASSGGQDEQYF.

The CDR3 region is CASSLARQGRGEAFF. For the CDR3, the DNA is TGTGCCAGCAGCTTAGCGAGGCAGGGACGGGGTGAAGCTTTCTTT. This sequence joins TRBV7-9 and TRBJ1-1; tentative D call: TRBD1 (5 bases). CDR3 length: 15 amino acids. The V end was cut by 0 bases, the J end by 7 bases, with 15 bases between. Germline CDR1 is SEHNR and CDR2 is FQNEAQ (reference sequence). The whole variable domain, remainder taken from reference TRBV7-9 and TRBJ1-1, is DTGVSQNPRHKITKRGQNVTFRCDPISEHNRLYWYRQTLGQGPEFLTYFQNEAQLEKSRLLSDRFSAERPKGSFSTLEIQRTEQGDSAMYLCASSLARQGRGEAFFGQGTRLTVV.

The chain recombines TRBV30 with TRBJ1-2, with D hard to call. Germline CDR1 is GTSNPN and CDR2 is SVGIG (reference sequence). With 0 bases removed from V and 6 bases from J, the gap between germline ends came to 8 bases. This CDR3 region has 12 residues. The CDR3 reads CAWSVDGDGYTF. CDR3 sequence (DNA): TGTGCCTGGAGTGTTGACGGGGATGGCTACACCTTC.